This T cell receptor (beta chain) was captured in a study of shared clonotypes between healthy human individuals. Study overall: There were three CD4 naive, three CD4 memory, two CD8 naive and one CD8 memory plates per donor.

J was trimmed by 7 bases and V by 5 bases; bases with no gene match: 7. This CDR3 comprises 14 residues. Per germline, CDR1 MNHEY and CDR2 SMNVEV (reference sequence). Source study methods: With immunoSEQ giving junction-only sequences and no quality scores, filtering differed. Measured with immunoSEQ multiplex PCR; TCRdb has only the in-frame clones, and not every one. Clone size and the V and J calls come from that table; the DNA yielded D and trimming. Of over a million clones in the sample, 95% to 99% were seen once. Input material: naive CD4+ T cells sorted from blood. Subset reported: CD45RA+ positively selected. The V gene is TRBV27, the J gene TRBJ1-5; 8 positions agree with TRBD1. This receptor was identified in a young man in good health. CDR3 DNA sequence: TGTGCCAGCAGTCCGCACAGGGGGGGACAGCCCCAGCATTTT. Its translation is CASSPHRGGQPQHF.